Presented here are 5 T cell receptor beta chains from one specimen sequenced in a study of monozygotic twins with inflammatory bowel disease. TCRdb reanalyzed the 5' RACE reads, giving one entry per CDR3 protein sequence and no DNA. This listing includes approximately 400,000 distinct CDR3 sequences. Sequencing was performed on blood. The receptor source for this set is a human donor with ulcerative colitis or Crohn's disease, or a healthy co-twin of an affected twin (not recorded which).

The chain has TRBV6-1 and TRBJ2-1; TCRdb names TRBD1, which stays unverified in the absence of DNA. The CDR3 spans 15 residues. Germline-derived CDR1 and CDR2 are MNHNS and SASEGT. The CDR3 here is CASSPTGNSYNEQFF.

V and J are TRBV2 and TRBJ1-2; TCRdb's D call of TRBD1 is untestable without DNA. CDR1 SNHLY and CDR2 FYNNEI come from the germline V gene. This CDR3 has 14 residues. CDR3 sequence: CASSVLQGLGGYTF.

The chain is built from TRBV30 and TRBJ2-1; TCRdb's assignment of TRBD2 cannot be checked, as there is no DNA. Germline assignment: CDR1 GTSNPN and CDR2 SVGIG (reference sequence). The length of the CDR3 is 17 residues. CDR3 sequence reads: CAWRHRPGGPSLDEQFF.

The chain has TRBV7-8 and TRBJ1-1. The V gene's germline CDR1 is SGHVS and CDR2 FQNEAQ. This CDR3 is built from 13 residues. CDR3: CASSLEMEWEAFF.

J is TRBJ1-5 and V is TRBV18; without DNA, the TCRdb call of TRBD1 cannot be checked. This CDR3 comprises 13 residues. Germline V gives CDR1 KGHSH, CDR2 LQKENI. The CDR3 spells CASSPIGDQPQHF.